The 10 T cell receptor beta chains reported below all come from one sample, sequenced in a study of T cell responses to AZD1222 COVID-19 vaccine. The method was immunoSEQ multiplex PCR; TCRdb's version includes in-frame clones alone and lacks a portion of them. The top ten clones hold less than 7% of a sample with more than 110,000 clones, about 87% of them seen once. Source: peripheral blood, taken on day 0 of AZD1222 vaccination. The origin of the receptors is an adult in good health.

The chain carries TRBV7-9 and TRBJ2-7; 9 nucleotides match TRBD2. With V trimmed by 6 bases and J by 0 bases, 6 bases remained unmatched. CDR3 length: 15 amino acids. Germline V lookup: CDR1 SEHNR, CDR2 FQNEAQ (reference sequence). CDR3 protein: CASSPSGTFSYEQYF. As DNA, the CDR3 is TGTGCCAGCAGTCCTAGCGGGACCTTCTCCTACGAGCAGTACTTC.

The rearrangement links TRBV29-1 to TRBJ2-7; 13 nucleotides align to TRBD2. Germline V CDR1 and CDR2: SQVTM, ANQGSEA. Trimming cost V 3 bases and J 6 bases; bases outside gene matches: 14. The CDR3 is 17 residues long. The CDR3 spells CSVDGLAGERNAGEQYF. CDR3 sequence (DNA): TGCAGCGTTGACGGACTAGCGGGAGAGCGAAATGCGGGCGAGCAGTACTTC.

This clone was counted once. V usage is TRBV7-2 and J usage is TRBJ1-1, with D perhaps TRBD1 (6 bases). The V end was cut by 0 bases, the J end by 5 bases, with 13 bases between. The CDR3 length is 15 residues. Germline V gene data show CDR1 as SGHTA and CDR2 as FQGNSA. The CDR3 region is CASSLAPGAGTEAFF. The CDR3 DNA sequence: TGTGCCAGCAGCTTAGCCCCGGGGGCGGGTACTGAAGCTTTCTTT.

This chain's CDR3 is CASSLSGTSEGEQFF. CDR3 nucleotides: TGTGCCAGCAGCTTATCCGGGACTAGCGAGGGTGAGCAGTTCTTC. This sequence joins TRBV7-9 and TRBJ2-1, with TRBD2 matching 10 bases. This CDR3 is built from 15 residues. The germline CDR1 and CDR2 sequences are SEHNR and FQNEAQ (reference sequence). V dropped 2 bases and J dropped 9; count of bases not matched to a gene: 7.

The sample holds a few counts of this clone. The chain joins TRBV25-1 to TRBJ1-5, with unresolved D. V was pared by 5 bases and J by 6 bases, with 11 bases between. Germline CDR1 MGHDK, CDR2 SYGVNS. This CDR3 has 13 amino acids. In DNA form, the CDR3 reads TGTGCCAGCAGTAACAGTGACCTTCAGCCCCAGCATTTT. Its translation is CASSNSDLQPQHF.

This chain links TRBV6-1 with TRBJ1-6, with TRBD1 identical over 9 bases. Germline V lookup: CDR1 MNHNS, CDR2 SASEGT. CDR3 size: 16 residues. Trimming cost V 2 bases and J 6 bases; bases outside gene matches: 5. The CDR3 loop is CASSESSGQGNSPLHF. The CDR3 region has the DNA TGTGCCAGCAGTGAATCGTCGGGACAGGGTAATTCACCCCTCCACTTT.

The J gene is TRBJ2-7, the V gene TRBV29-1, with TRBD1 matching over 8 bases. Germline-derived CDR1 and CDR2 are SQVTM and ANQGSEA. The CDR3 is 16 residues long. Trimming took 7 bases from V and 3 from J; bases not matched to a gene: 17. Written as DNA, the CDR3 is TGCAGCGCCCGCATCGCTCAGGGACAGGCCATCTACGAGCAGTACTTC. Translating it yields CSARIAQGQAIYEQYF.

The gene calls are TRBV11-3 and TRBJ1-1; D is unresolved. Trimming shortened V by 1 base and J by 0 bases, and 12 bases separated the two germline ends. In germline, CDR1 is SGHNT, CDR2 YENEEA. The CDR3 covers 16 residues. This CDR3 reads CASSLAPGAMNTEAFF. The CDR3 coding sequence is TGTGCCAGCAGCTTAGCGCCGGGAGCGATGAACACTGAAGCTTTCTTT.

The chain recombines TRBV27 with TRBJ1-5; D remains ambiguous. Trimming left V 0 bases short and J 5 bases short, with 11 bases between. CDR1 and CDR2 (germline): MNHEY, SMNVEV (reference sequence). The length of the CDR3 is 15 residues. For the CDR3, the DNA is TGTGCCAGCAGTTTATCGAGGGAGGAGCATCAGCCCCAGCATTTT. The encoded protein is CASSLSREEHQPQHF.

This chain uses TRBV10-3 with TRBJ1-1; TRBD1 agrees at 7 bases. The CDR3 is 14 residues long. The J segment lost 2 bases and the V segment lost 4 bases, leaving 4 bases of the junction unmatched. Germline V CDR1 and CDR2: ENHRY, SYGVKD. Here the CDR3 DNA reads TGTGCCATCAGTGGGGACAGAGCAAACACTGAAGCTTTCTTT. Protein sequence: CAISGDRANTEAFF.